This is a list of T cell receptor beta chains from one sample in a study of T-cell memory formation after mild COVID-19. From the 5' RACE reads, TCRdb called clonotypes with MiXCR, one entry per CDR3 protein. The data hold hundreds of thousands of distinct CDR3 sequences, with over 15% observed a single time. Sequenced: PBMCs or a T cell subset sorted from them (not recorded which). The receptor source for this set is a man aged 18-30 years who had mild COVID-19 (a few samples of this study predate the infection). Cell type and time point are not known. Both conserved end residues are part of each CDR3. D genes are given only for firm matches. Clone size appears in some rows only: once, few, many, or a class for an expanded clone.

clone_size	v_call	d_call	j_call	cdr3_aa	cdr3_nt
few	TRBV21-1	-	TRBJ2-7	CASSTRTVGYEQYF	TGTGCCAGCAGCACCAGGACAGTCGGCTACGAGCAGTACTTC
many	TRBV4-2	TRBD2	TRBJ2-3	CASSQDLRLAGGTTDTQYF	TGTGCCAGCAGCCAAGATCTCAGACTAGCGGGGGGGACGACAGATACGCAGTATTTT
-	TRBV7-9	-	TRBJ2-1	CASSFGAGAGDEQFF	TGTGCCAGCAGCTTTGGGGCGGGGGCTGGGGATGAGCAGTTCTTC
-	TRBV27	TRBD1	TRBJ1-6	CASSFRGRGSPLHF	TGTGCCAGCAGTTTCAGGGGGCGTGGATCACCCCTCCACTTT
few	TRBV7-3	-	TRBJ1-5	CASSSGSNQPQHF	TGTGCCAGCAGCTCGGGAAGCAATCAGCCCCAGCATTTT
once	TRBV12-3/TRBV12-4	-	TRBJ1-6	CASSFYQVNSPLHF	TGTGCCAGCAGTTTTTACCAGGTAAACTCACCCCTCCACTTT
-	TRBV27	TRBD1	TRBJ1-3	CASSVDGTGGAGNTIYF	TGTGCCAGCAGTGTCGACGGGACAGGGGGCGCGGGAAACACCATATATTTT
-	TRBV15	-	TRBJ2-1	CATSRGKDLSYNEQFF	TGTGCCACCAGCAGAGGGAAAGACCTCTCCTACAATGAGCAGTTCTTC
many	TRBV10-3	TRBD1	TRBJ2-2	CAIQDRDVTGELFF	TGTGCCATCCAGGACAGGGATGTGACCGGGGAGCTGTTTTTT
-	TRBV10-3	-	TRBJ2-1	CAISRDTYNEQFF	TGTGCCATCAGCCGGGACACATACAATGAGCAGTTCTTC
-	TRBV19	TRBD2	TRBJ2-3	CASKSGSDTDTQYF	TGTGCCAGTAAGAGCGGGAGTGACACAGATACGCAGTATTTT
few	TRBV29-1	-	TRBJ2-1	CSAWGLEQFF	TGCAGCGCTTGGGGGCTCGAACAGTTCTTC
-	TRBV20-1	-	TRBJ2-4	CSARDSRVRTKNIQYF	TGCAGTGCTAGAGATTCCCGGGTACGGACCAAAAACATTCAGTACTTC
-	TRBV7-2	-	TRBJ1-2	CASSSYYGYTF	TGTGCCAGCAGCTCGTATTATGGCTACACCTTC
-	TRBV11-1	TRBD2	TRBJ2-7	CASSLASGGNLNEQYF	TGTGCCAGCAGCTTAGCATCGGGGGGGAATCTCAACGAGCAGTACTTC
few	TRBV9	-	TRBJ2-3	CASSVNRLSFTDTQYF	TGTGCCAGCAGCGTAAACAGGTTATCCTTCACAGATACGCAGTATTTT
-	TRBV5-1	TRBD1	TRBJ1-5	CASSPEGGAGQPQHF	TGCGCCAGCAGCCCGGAAGGGGGCGCGGGTCAGCCCCAGCATTTT
-	TRBV19	-	TRBJ1-2	CASSMTHLPHGYTF	TGTGCCAGTAGTATGACCCACCTACCGCATGGCTACACCTTC
many	TRBV10-3	TRBD1	TRBJ1-3	CAMRQGNSGNTIYF	TGTGCCATGAGACAGGGGAACTCTGGAAACACCATATATTTT
-	TRBV24-1	-	TRBJ1-2	CATSDPTTANYGYTF	TGTGCCACCAGTGACCCGACGACAGCTAACTATGGCTACACCTTC
-	TRBV18	-	TRBJ1-1	CASSPIVGEDTEAFF	TGTGCCAGCTCACCCATCGTGGGAGAGGACACTGAAGCTTTCTTT
-	TRBV5-6	-	TRBJ2-4	CASSPMIEAKNIQYF	TGTGCCAGCAGCCCCATGATAGAAGCCAAAAACATTCAGTACTTC
few	TRBV7-2	-	TRBJ2-5	CASSLNGGPKETQYF	TGTGCCAGCAGCTTAAACGGAGGACCCAAAGAGACCCAGTACTTC
many	TRBV7-9	-	TRBJ1-5	CATQRIDQPQHF	TGTGCCACCCAAAGGATAGATCAGCCCCAGCATTTT
few	TRBV4-1	-	TRBJ2-3	CASSQEGIPSTDTQYF	TGCGCCAGCAGCCAAGAAGGGATCCCTAGCACAGATACGCAGTATTTT
few	TRBV4-2	-	TRBJ2-7	CASSQAQGSYEQYF	TGTGCCAGCAGCCAAGCGCAGGGGTCCTACGAGCAGTACTTC
few	TRBV12-3/TRBV12-4	TRBD2	TRBJ2-3	CASSSAGARTDTQYF	TGTGCCAGCAGTTCAGCGGGGGCCCGCACAGATACGCAGTATTTT
once	TRBV25-1	-	TRBJ1-1	CASSGGIEAFF	TGTGCCAGCAGTGGGGGCATCGAAGCTTTCTTT
few	TRBV7-2	-	TRBJ1-3	CASSSRSGEGSGNTIYF	TGTGCCAGCAGCTCGAGATCAGGGGAAGGTTCTGGAAACACCATATATTTT
-	TRBV3-1	TRBD2	TRBJ2-7	CASSDVAGDDEQYF	TGTGCCAGCAGCGACGTAGCGGGGGACGACGAGCAGTACTTC
few	TRBV21-1	-	TRBJ2-3	CASSKCGGQGTQYF	TGTGCCAGCAGCAAATGTGGTGGGCAGGGTACGCAGTATTTT
-	TRBV6-6	-	TRBJ1-1	CASTLRRDEAFF	TGTGCCAGCACCCTCAGGAGGGATGAAGCTTTCTTT
-	TRBV21-1	-	TRBJ2-7	CASSIPNRDSSYEQYF	TGTGCCAGCAGCATCCCAAACCGGGACAGCTCCTACGAGCAGTACTTC
-	TRBV29-1	-	TRBJ2-1	CSVTGLESSYNEQFF	TGCAGCGTGACGGGTCTTGAGAGCTCCTACAATGAGCAGTTCTTC
few	TRBV5-6	-	TRBJ1-5	CASSPRLGGNQPQHF	TGTGCCAGCAGCCCGCGCCTAGGAGGCAATCAGCCCCAGCATTTT
many	TRBV12-3/TRBV12-4	-	TRBJ2-3	CASSLAGGRDTQYF	TGTGCCAGCAGTTTAGCGGGGGGGCGCGATACGCAGTATTTT
-	TRBV4-2	TRBD1	TRBJ1-4	CASSQAPGGNEKLFF	TGTGCCAGCAGCCAAGCTCCAGGGGGGAATGAAAAACTGTTTTTT
-	TRBV5-1	-	TRBJ1-2	CASSTGLSWYGYTF	TGCGCCAGCAGCACGGGACTAAGTTGGTATGGCTACACCTTC
few	TRBV14	-	TRBJ2-1	CASSPRTQSEQFF	TGTGCCAGCAGCCCTCGCACCCAAAGTGAGCAGTTCTTC
-	TRBV4-3	TRBD2	TRBJ2-2	CASSQEPSGATNTGELFF	TGCGCCAGCAGCCAAGAACCCAGCGGGGCGACGAACACCGGGGAGCTGTTTTTT
once	TRBV7-3	TRBD1	TRBJ2-5	CASSSGDSGTQYF	TGTGCCAGCAGCTCAGGGGACAGTGGGACCCAGTACTTC
few	TRBV7-6	TRBD2	TRBJ2-3	CASSLTASGRTDTQYF	TGTGCCAGCAGCTTAACTGCTAGCGGACGCACAGATACGCAGTATTTT
few	TRBV18	-	TRBJ2-7	CASSPIWEAYEQYF	TGTGCCAGCTCACCAATCTGGGAGGCCTACGAGCAGTACTTC
many	TRBV5-1	-	TRBJ2-2	CASSFYSEAGELFF	TGCGCCAGCAGCTTCTACTCGGAGGCCGGGGAGCTGTTTTTT
-	TRBV18	TRBD1	TRBJ2-1	CASSPSTGTGQFF	TGTGCCAGCTCACCATCCACCGGGACAGGGCAGTTCTTC
many	TRBV20-1	TRBD2	TRBJ2-5	CSASGGVEETQYF	TGCAGTGCTAGCGGGGGGGTTGAAGAGACCCAGTACTTC
-	TRBV9	-	TRBJ2-3	CASSDKLDTQYF	TGTGCCAGCAGCGACAAGTTAGATACGCAGTATTTT
-	TRBV6-2/TRBV6-3	TRBD1	TRBJ2-5	CASSYSTDRGSETQYF	TGTGCCAGCAGTTACTCGACCGACAGGGGGTCGGAGACCCAGTACTTC
-	TRBV7-9	TRBD1	TRBJ1-6	CASSHPRGNSPLHF	TGTGCCAGCAGCCACCCCAGGGGGAATTCACCCCTCCACTTT